This record covers a single T cell receptor beta chain. Antigen: not known. At one boundary the junction diverges from the germline segment, which might be a read error. The data were obtained in a study of cytomegalovirus exposure and HLA in healthy donors. As for the study in general: An early data release held some 85 million unique TCRs from HLA-typed donors.

Researchers ran the PCR with 60 Vbeta and 13 Jbeta primers. This table comes from immunoSEQ multiplex PCR, and its TCRdb copy is limited to in-frame clones, with some not included. Altogether some 110,000 clones are present, around 82% being singletons, with the ten largest covering approximately 3.8%. Overall study findings and caveats: Being productive about 87% or about 30% of the time was typical of most TCR beta V segments in an earlier analysis. Cytomegalovirus status was reportedly diagnosed by the classifier with high specificity and sensitivity.

CDR3 size: 14 residues. Germline assignment: CDR1 SGHNT and CDR2 YENEEA. The rearrangement joins TRBV11-3 to TRBJ2-1; 7 bases align to TRBD1. The sequenced sample was PBMCs. The source is a man in his forties in good health and CMV-seronegative. The CDR3 is CASSLGQGNKEQFF. The CDR3 region has the DNA TGTGCCAGCAGCTTAGGACAGGGAAACAAGGAGCAGTTCTTC.